These 25 T cell receptor beta chains originate from one sample sequenced in a study of Ad26.COV2.S vaccination and SARS-CoV-2 variants. Treatment denoted: over 15 received Ad26.COV2.S at low or high dose, single or two shots; 5 received placebo; per-sample allocation not given. Day 63 after the first vaccine or placebo injection was the time point for sampling. Produced via immunoSEQ multiplex PCR; TCRdb's table is partial and in-frame only. The sample yields hundreds of thousands of clones, around 86% seen once. The specimen was peripheral blood, collected in a trial of Ad26.COV2.S vaccine versus placebo. The source of these receptors is a person between 18 and 65 years old who received the Ad26.COV2.S COVID-19 vaccine or a placebo.

This chain connects TRBV19 to TRBJ1-2; D is possibly TRBD1 (6 bases). Per germline, CDR1 LNHDA and CDR2 SQIVND (reference sequence). The CDR3 runs 15 residues. The V end lost 7 bases, the J end lost 1 base, and 16 bases lay between the germline ends. CDR3 protein: CASITVAGDNYGYTF. CDR3 nucleotide sequence: TGTGCCAGTATCACCGTAGCAGGGGATAACTATGGCTACACCTTC.

Notes on this clone: At one boundary the junction diverges from the germline segment, which might be a read error. The rearrangement joins TRBV2 to TRBJ2-3; 9 positions match TRBD2. CDR3 size: 15 residues. Germline lookup yields CDR1 SNHLY and CDR2 FYNNEI. The CDR3 spells CASREGTSFGDTQYF. Written as DNA, the CDR3 is TGTGCCAGCAGGGAAGGGACTAGCTTTGGGGATACGCAGTATTTT.

In its sample, this clone was seen a few times. V gene TRBV7-9 combines with J gene TRBJ1-2; 7 nucleotides agree with TRBD1. The germline gives CDR1 SEHNR, CDR2 FQNEAQ (reference sequence). The CDR3 sequence is 14 residues long. The J segment lost 8 bases and the V segment lost 5 bases, leaving 11 bases of the junction unmatched. CDR3 residues: CASSPASRGVGYTF. The CDR3 nucleotides read TGTGCCAGCAGCCCAGCGAGCAGGGGGGTCGGCTACACCTTC.

CDR3 nucleotide sequence: TGTGCCAGCAGCTTACAGCGGGGGGGTGGAGATACGCAGTATTTT. Translating it yields CASSLQRGGGDTQYF. The chain links TRBV11-2 to TRBJ2-3, with 10 nucleotides matching TRBD2. The junction had 4 bases not matched to a gene; V was cut back by 2 bases and J by 5 bases. Germline V CDR1 and CDR2: SGHAT, FQNNGV. This CDR3 has 15 amino acids.

This rearrangement joins TRBV4-3 to TRBJ1-6, with D maybe TRBD1 (6 bases). The V end lost 0 bases, the J end lost 7 bases, and 16 bases lay between the germline ends. Germline V gene sequence: CDR1 LGHNA, CDR2 YSLEER. CDR3 size: 17 residues. The CDR3 DNA follows: TGCGCCAGCAGCCAAGAGCAAGGACAGCCCTCCAATTCACCCCTCCACTTT. This gives the protein CASSQEQGQPSNSPLHF.

V gene TRBV5-6 combines with J gene TRBJ1-6; D gene uncertain. Germline V gene lookup returns CDR1 SGHDT and CDR2 YYEEEE. This CDR3 region has 17 residues. V lost 0 bases and J lost 4, with 14 bases in between. The CDR3 region is CASSLGRRSFYNSPLHF. The CDR3 DNA follows: TGTGCCAGCAGCTTGGGGCGACGGAGTTTTTATAATTCACCCCTCCACTTT.

This clone has a handful of counts. V gene TRBV2 combines with J gene TRBJ1-2; D not certain. This CDR3 has 13 residues. V lost 4 bases and J 5 bases, leaving 11 bases between the germline ends. Looked up from germline, CDR1 is SNHLY and CDR2 is FYNNEI. The CDR3: CASSGAGRYGYTF. The CDR3 bases are TGTGCCAGCAGTGGGGCCGGGAGGTATGGCTACACCTTC.

In its sample, this clone was seen once. V is TRBV4-1 and J is TRBJ1-2, with TRBD1 identical over 10 bases. The CDR3 is 15 amino acids. Germline V gives CDR1 MGHRA, CDR2 YSYEKL. J gave up 4 bases and V 3 bases, and 5 bases lay outside the gene matches. The DNA for the CDR3 is TGCGCCAGCAGCCACCCGACAGGGGGCACCTATGGCTACACCTTC. Amino acids: CASSHPTGGTYGYTF.

The chain has TRBV6-5 and TRBJ2-7; 7 nucleotides agree with TRBD1. Trimming cost V 4 bases and J 2 bases; bases outside gene matches: 2. In germline, CDR1 is MNHEY, CDR2 SVGAGI. The CDR3 runs to 13 residues. The chain's CDR3 is CASSFGTAYEQYF. The CDR3 DNA is TGTGCCAGCAGTTTCGGGACAGCCTACGAGCAGTACTTC.

The rearrangement links TRBV6-1 to TRBJ1-1; D call uncertain. Germline CDR1 reads MNHNS; CDR2 reads SASEGT. The ends were cut back, 1 base at V and 4 bases at J, with 10 bases in the middle. This CDR3 has 14 amino acids. The CDR3 is CASSEEGAATEAFF. The CDR3 DNA reads TGTGCCAGCAGTGAAGAAGGAGCGGCCACTGAAGCTTTCTTT.

The chain joins TRBV12-3 or TRBV12-4 to TRBJ2-2; D is undetermined. The CDR3 runs 13 residues. With 3 bases removed from V and 5 bases from J, the gap between germline ends came to 7 bases. The CDR3 bases are TGTGCCAGCAGTTTTGTGGGAACCGGGGAGCTGTTTTTT. Protein: CASSFVGTGELFF.

This chain connects TRBV4-2 to TRBJ1-5, with D hard to call. The length of the CDR3 is 15 residues. Germline values: CDR1 LGHNA, CDR2 YNFKEQ. V shed 0 bases and J shed 6 bases, with 12 bases lying between them. This chain's CDR3 is CASSQDNVAGQPQHF. CDR3 nucleotide sequence: TGTGCCAGCAGCCAAGATAACGTAGCCGGTCAGCCCCAGCATTTT.

The V gene is TRBV4-1, the J gene TRBJ2-7; no definite D call. V lost 5 bases and J lost 7, with 15 bases in between. CDR3 length equals 13 residues. From germline, CDR1 is MGHRA and CDR2 YSYEKL. The CDR3 region has the DNA TGCGCCAGCAGCACTATGGACGAGTTTGAGCAGTACTTC. Protein sequence: CASSTMDEFEQYF.

The chain carries TRBV27 and TRBJ2-3; maybe TRBD1 (5 bases). Trimming took off 2 bases at V and 4 bases at J, with 13 bases between the two ends. CDR3 length equals 15 residues. Germline CDR1 is MNHEY and CDR2 is SMNVEV (reference sequence). The DNA of the CDR3 is TGTGCCAGCAGTTTAGCGGCAGGGTTATCAGATACGCAGTATTTT. This encodes CASSLAAGLSDTQYF.

The chain combines TRBV3-1 (or the pseudogene TRBV3-2) with TRBJ2-7; TRBD2 matches 13 bases. The CDR3 contains 15 residues. From germline, CDR1 is LGHDT and CDR2 YNNKEL (reference sequence). J was trimmed by 1 base and V by 4 bases; bases with no gene match: 1. The CDR3 spells CASSPGLAGSYEQYF. The CDR3 DNA reads TGTGCCAGCAGCCCGGGACTAGCGGGGTCCTACGAGCAGTACTTC.

The V gene is TRBV7-9, the J gene TRBJ2-7, with TRBD2 matching 12 bases. The CDR3 is 16 amino acids. Germline V CDR1 and CDR2: SEHNR, FQNEAQ (reference sequence). Trimming removed 5 bases from V and 2 bases from J; junction bases left unmatched: 7. CDR3 nucleotides: TGTGCCAGCAGCCTGACTAGCGGGGGACGACCCTACGAGCAGTACTTC. It codes for CASSLTSGGRPYEQYF.

The chain joins TRBV6-5 to TRBJ2-7; D perhaps matches TRBD2 (5 bases). CDR1 and CDR2 from the germline V gene are MNHEY and SVGAGI. The CDR3 spans 12 residues. CDR3 loop: CSTGVGIYEQYF. The CDR3 coding sequence is TGTTCTACCGGGGTGGGGATCTACGAGCAGTACTTC.

The CDR3 loop reads CASSEDRESYNEQFF. The DNA of the CDR3 is TGTGCCAGTAGTGAGGACAGGGAGTCCTACAATGAGCAGTTCTTC. V usage is TRBV19 and J usage is TRBJ2-1; 8 bases match TRBD1. The V gene end was trimmed by 5 bases and the J gene end by 1 base; junction bases not matched to a gene: 4. The V gene's germline CDR1 is LNHDA and CDR2 SQIVND (reference sequence). The length of the CDR3 is 15 residues.

This clone was counted a few times. The rearrangement joins TRBV13 to TRBJ1-6; D possibly corresponds to TRBD1 (5 bases). Trimming took 6 bases from V and 10 from J, leaving 13 bases between them. Germline CDR1 reads PRHDT; CDR2 reads FYEKMQ (reference sequence). The CDR3 sequence is 13 residues long. The DNA of the CDR3 is TGTGCCAGCAGTCTGGACCGACAGTCACCCCTCCACTTT. Encoded protein: CASSLDRQSPLHF.

The chain combines TRBV6-4 with TRBJ2-3; D may be TRBD1 (5 bases). The CDR3 spans 15 residues. Germline CDR1 reads MRHNA; CDR2 reads SNTAGT. The V end was cut by 4 bases, the J end by 4 bases, with 15 bases between. The DNA of the CDR3 is TGTGCCAGCAGTGCAGGCAGGGTAGGCGCAGATACGCAGTATTTT. Translation gives CASSAGRVGADTQYF.

This chain connects TRBV7-2 to TRBJ2-3; no definite D call. Germline CDR1 reads SGHTA; CDR2 reads FQGNSA. V was cut by 3 bases and J by 4 bases, with 8 bases left in between. The CDR3 spans 13 residues. The CDR3 loop reads CASSFTVADTQYF. CDR3 sequence (DNA): TGTGCCAGCAGCTTTACCGTGGCAGATACGCAGTATTTT.

The chain carries TRBV7-6 and TRBJ2-7, with 9 nucleotides matching TRBD1. Germline assignment: CDR1 SGHVS and CDR2 FNYEAQ. V shed 1 base, J shed 5 bases, and the junction held 6 bases outside the gene matches. The CDR3 is made up of 15 amino acids. CDR3 residues: CASSLEPGQGHEQYF. In DNA, the CDR3 is TGTGCCAGCAGCTTAGAGCCGGGACAGGGCCACGAGCAGTACTTC.

V is TRBV14 and J is TRBJ2-7; the D is unclear. The CDR3 runs 18 residues. V lost 4 bases and J 5 bases, leaving 27 bases between the germline ends. Germline V gives CDR1 SGHDN, CDR2 FVKESK. The CDR3: CASSLRLTKFGEIHEQYF. CDR3 in DNA: TGTGCCAGCAGCCTGCGACTGACGAAGTTTGGGGAAATTCACGAGCAGTACTTC. The whole variable domain, remainder taken from reference TRBV14 and TRBJ2-7, is EAGVTQFPSHSVIEKGQTVTLRCDPISGHDNLYWYRRVMGKEIKFLLHFVKESKQDESGMPNNRFLAERTGGTYSTLKVQPAELEDSGVYFCASSLRLTKFGEIHEQYFGPGTRLTVT.

This chain joins TRBV24-1 and TRBJ1-2, with a tentative D call TRBD1 (6 bases). The germline CDR1 and CDR2 sequences are KGHDR and SFDVKD. With 1 base removed from V and 6 bases from J, the gap between germline ends came to 8 bases. This CDR3 is built from 13 residues. The CDR3 nucleotides read TGTGCCACCAGTGATTTAAGGGGGAATGGCTACACCTTC. It is translated as CATSDLRGNGYTF.

The V call is TRBV20-1, the J call TRBJ2-7; weak D call: TRBD1 (7 bases). The germline gives CDR1 DFQATT, CDR2 SNEGSKA (reference sequence). The CDR3 totals 11 residues. The V end was cut by 5 bases, the J end by 7 bases, with 12 bases between. The CDR3 is CSAPQGGEQYF. The CDR3 DNA reads TGCAGTGCTCCCCAGGGGGGAGAGCAGTACTTC.